This record looks at one TCR beta chain sequence and its context. This entry is derived from a study of blood T cell repertoires in COVID-19. On the study more broadly: T cells, B-cell-depleted T cells, or PBMCs supplied cDNA or gDNA.

In the original processing: Scientists estimated how many nucleated cells there were by amplifying reference gene primers. Data came from immunoSEQ multiplex PCR; TCRdb stores just in-frame clones and leaves some out. The V and J calls and clone size come from that table; D and trimming were worked out from the DNA. The sample records around 290,000 clones, around nine tenths being singletons. The sequence came from a man aged 40-55 years with acute or convalescent COVID-19. The sequencing input was peripheral blood.

CDR3 amino acids: CASRTNSGNTEAFF. The CDR3 nucleotides read TGTGCCAGTAGGACGAATTCGGGGAACACTGAAGCTTTCTTT. This chain uses TRBV19 with TRBJ1-1; the D is unclear. CDR1 is LNHDA and CDR2 is SQIVND in the germline V gene (reference sequence). The CDR3 contains 14 residues. Trimming took off 6 bases at V and 1 base at J, with 12 bases between the two ends. The entire variable domain, with the rest obtained from reference TRBV19 and TRBJ1-1, is as follows: DGGITQSPKYLFRKEGQNVTLSCEQNLNHDAMYWYRQDPGQGLRLIYYSQIVNDFQKGDIAEGYSVSREKKESFPLTVTSAQKNPTAFYLCASRTNSGNTEAFFGQGTRLTVV.